This TCR beta chain comes out of a study of T cells in Graves' hyperthyroidism and ophthalmopathy. In the study overall: Before any treatment, at initial diagnosis, peripheral blood was collected.

Findings of the study overall: Among clonotypes expanded in thyroid above 0.001, most were also found in blood.

From RNA transcripts, TCR beta CDR3 regions were amplified. Carried out on the TCR CDR3, a first-round RT-PCR used the HTBI primer set. TCRdb re-called the multiplex PCR reads with MiXCR, one entry per CDR3 protein. The sample shows over 400,000 distinct CDR3 sequences, roughly 14% of them seen only once. The table lists this clonotype with many counts. Its antigen is not identified. The receptor comes from a man in his late teens or twenties with Graves' ophthalmopathy. Sequences were obtained from blood.

This CDR3 is CSVEEGDTIYGYTF. The DNA for the CDR3 is TGCAGCGTTGAAGAGGGCGATACGATCTATGGCTACACCTTC. This rearrangement joins TRBV29-1 to TRBJ1-2, with no clear D. CDR3 size: 14 residues. Per the germline V gene, CDR1 is SQVTM and CDR2 is ANQGSEA. Between the trimmed V and J ends, which lost 0 bases and 4 bases, there was a span of 12 bases.